Presented here are 28 T cell receptor beta chains from one specimen sequenced in a study of PD-L1 blockade in urothelial cancer. The time point denotes: pretreatment peripheral blood. Measured with immunoSEQ multiplex PCR; TCRdb has only the in-frame clones, and not every one. The repertoire holds tens of thousands of clones, with about 90% as singletons. The sequenced sample was PBMCs, obtained around atezolizumab (anti-PD-L1) treatment. The receptors here all came from a man in his sixties with urothelial cancer.

As DNA, the CDR3 is TGTGCCAGTAGTATAGACCGACAGGGATCCCATGGCTACACCTTC. This codes for CASSIDRQGSHGYTF. This chain joins TRBV19 and TRBJ1-2; 7 positions match TRBD1. Germline V gives CDR1 LNHDA, CDR2 SQIVND (reference sequence). The CDR3 has 15 residues. The V gene end was trimmed by 0 bases and the J gene end by 6 bases; junction bases not matched to a gene: 7.

The chain employs TRBV7-2 and TRBJ2-2; 13 nucleotides agree with TRBD2. The V gene's germline CDR1 is SGHTA and CDR2 FQGNSA. Losses at the gene ends were 2 bases for V and 2 bases for J; bases not matched to a gene: 8. The CDR3 is made up of 19 amino acids. As DNA, the CDR3 is TGTGCCAGCAGCTTATTGAGGACTAGCGGGAGCTTCAACACCGGGGAGCTGTTTTTT. Its protein product is CASSLLRTSGSFNTGELFF.

The chain couples TRBV5-1 to TRBJ1-2, with D possibly matching TRBD1 (5 bases). The CDR3 runs 14 residues. Germline V lookup: CDR1 SGHRS, CDR2 YFSETQ. V was pared by 6 bases and J by 1 base, with 13 bases between. CDR3 sequence (DNA): TGCGCCAGCAAACCCGGGGGGGGTAACTATGGCTACACCTTC. Translation gives CASKPGGGNYGYTF.

Of note for this clone: Within the sample, other DNA sequences also encode this same CDR3. CDR3 bases: TGTGCCAGCAGCTTACCAGGGGGCGGAACTGAAGCTTTCTTT. As protein: CASSLPGGGTEAFF. The chain combines TRBV7-9 with TRBJ1-1; 8 bases map to TRBD1. This CDR3 is built from 14 residues. Trimming removed 2 bases from V and 5 bases from J; junction bases left unmatched: 4. The V gene's germline CDR1 is SEHNR and CDR2 FQNEAQ (reference sequence).

The chain employs TRBV28 and TRBJ2-1, with a weak D call TRBD2 (5 bases). Germline CDR1 MDHEN, CDR2 SYDVKM. The CDR3 totals 15 residues. Trimming cost V 6 bases and J 1 base, with 13 bases left between them. The CDR3 spells CASRPASGSYNEQFF. The CDR3 DNA follows: TGTGCCAGCAGACCCGCGAGCGGTTCCTACAATGAGCAGTTCTTC.

V gene TRBV9 combines with J gene TRBJ2-7; 8 bases map to TRBD2. V shed 5 bases, J shed 5 bases, and the junction held 9 bases outside the gene matches. The germline V gene has CDR1 SGDLS and CDR2 YYNGEE. CDR3 length equals 14 residues. This CDR3 reads CASSQAGVYHEQYF. CDR3 bases: TGTGCCAGCAGTCAAGCGGGAGTCTACCACGAGCAGTACTTC.

J is TRBJ2-5 and V is TRBV7-2, with TRBD2 as a possible D gene (5 bases). This CDR3 comprises 13 residues. Germline loops: CDR1 SGHTA, CDR2 FQGNSA. Trimming left V 5 bases short and J 9 bases short, with 16 bases between. The CDR3 sequence is CASSRDWVGAQYF. DNA for the CDR3: TGTGCCAGCAGCCGGGATTGGGTTGGGGCCCAGTACTTC. Full variable domain (outside the CDR3, taken from reference TRBV7-2 and TRBJ2-5): GAGVSQSPSNKVTEKGKDVELRCDPISGHTALYWYRQSLGQGLEFLIYFQGNSAPDKSGLPSDRFSAERTGGSVSTLTIQRTQQEDSAVYLCASSRDWVGAQYFGPGTRLLVL.

This rearrangement joins TRBV2 to TRBJ2-1, with no clear D. This CDR3 is 13 amino acids long. The V end lost 3 bases, the J end lost 3 bases, and 6 bases lay between the germline ends. Germline CDR1 SNHLY, CDR2 FYNNEI. The CDR3 region has the DNA TGTGCCAGCAGTGAGGAGCACTACAATGAGCAGTTCTTC. Its protein is CASSEEHYNEQFF.

The chain recombines TRBV19 with TRBJ1-1, with 8 bases fitting TRBD1. CDR1 is LNHDA and CDR2 is SQIVND in the germline V gene (reference sequence). V lost 2 bases and J lost 3; bases outside the gene matches: 2. The CDR3 covers 14 residues. Written as DNA, the CDR3 is TGTGCCAGTAGTATATCGGGACAGGACACTGAAGCTTTCTTT. Its protein product is CASSISGQDTEAFF. The full variable domain, in which reference TRBV19 and TRBJ1-1 provide the parts outside the CDR3, is DGGITQSPKYLFRKEGQNVTLSCEQNLNHDAMYWYRQDPGQGLRLIYYSQIVNDFQKGDIAEGYSVSREKKESFPLTVTSAQKNPTAFYLCASSISGQDTEAFFGQGTRLTVV.

The J gene is TRBJ1-5, the V gene TRBV16, with 8 positions matching TRBD1. The CDR3 has 16 residues. V shed 2 bases and J 0 bases; nucleotides not matched to a gene: 3. Germline V CDR1 and CDR2: KGHSY, FQNENV. CDR3 DNA: TGTGCCAGCAGCCAAGGACAGGGCCCTAGCAATCAGCCCCAGCATTTT. Protein: CASSQGQGPSNQPQHF.

V gene TRBV6-4 combines with J gene TRBJ2-7; possible D gene TRBD2, 5 bases. Looked up from germline, CDR1 is MRHNA and CDR2 is SNTAGT. This CDR3 region has 14 residues. The V end lost 9 bases, the J end lost 3 bases, and 18 bases lay between the germline ends. The CDR3 loop is CARNGSETNYEQYF. DNA for the CDR3: TGTGCCAGGAATGGATCCGAGACTAACTACGAGCAGTACTTC.

This clone was picked up one time. One end of the junction fails to match germline, which may point to a read error. The J gene is TRBJ2-5, the V gene TRBV6-5; D is ambiguous. The CDR3 consists of 15 residues. The germline CDR1 and CDR2 sequences are MNHEY and SVGAGI. The CDR3 loop reads CASSYSAGSQGTQYF. The CDR3, as DNA: TGTGCCAGCAGTTACTCTGCCGGTAGCCAAGGGACCCAGTACTTC.

This clone was seen just once. The rearrangement links TRBV10-1 to TRBJ2-5; possibly TRBD2 for D (5 bases). The CDR3 is made up of 15 amino acids. With 3 bases removed from V and 5 bases from J, the gap between germline ends came to 16 bases. Germline CDR1 WNHNN, CDR2 SYGVQD (reference sequence). CDR3 residues: CASSDEGIHRETQYF. The DNA of the CDR3 is TGCGCCAGCAGTGACGAGGGAATTCATCGGGAGACCCAGTACTTC.

The table lists this clone with a count of one. The chain employs TRBV11-3 and TRBJ2-7; perhaps TRBD1 as D (6 bases). V lost 1 base, J lost 5 bases, and 15 bases lay in between. Per the germline V gene, CDR1 is SGHNT and CDR2 is YENEEA. The CDR3 has 15 residues. Written as DNA, the CDR3 is TGTGCCAGCAGCTTAGGTCTGGGCAGGGGAGACGAGCAGTACTTC. Its protein is CASSLGLGRGDEQYF.

This chain uses TRBV5-6 with TRBJ1-4; 8 nucleotides line up with TRBD1. The CDR3 has 14 amino acids. The V gene end was trimmed by 0 bases and the J gene end by 7 bases; junction bases not matched to a gene: 2. CDR1 and CDR2 from the germline V gene are SGHDT and YYEEEE. CDR3 bases: TGTGCCAGCAGCTTGGGTGACAGGGGTGAAAAACTGTTTTTT. Its translation is CASSLGDRGEKLFF.

This chain uses TRBV14 with TRBJ2-5; D remains ambiguous. The CDR3 sequence is 14 residues long. Per germline, CDR1 SGHDN and CDR2 FVKESK. V lost 1 base, J lost 3 bases, and 9 bases lay in between. As DNA, the CDR3 is TGTGCCAGCAGCCAAGGCCTCAGAAAAGAGACCCAGTACTTC. As protein: CASSQGLRKETQYF.

CDR3: CASIKEATWDEQYF. The DNA of the CDR3 is TGTGCCAGCATTAAAGAGGCTACCTGGGACGAGCAGTACTTC. The chain employs TRBV6-6 and TRBJ2-7; unclear D gene. The CDR3 totals 14 residues. Looked up from germline, CDR1 is MNHNY and CDR2 is SVGAGI (reference sequence). Trimming removed 7 bases at V and 5 bases at J, with 18 bases between.

This clone appeared once. J is TRBJ1-1 and V is TRBV7-6; no clear D gene. The V end lost 5 bases, the J end lost 1 base, and 8 bases lay between the germline ends. Germline V gene sequence: CDR1 SGHVS, CDR2 FNYEAQ. The CDR3 runs 13 residues. The CDR3 sequence: CASSRSENTEAFF. The CDR3 nucleotides are TGTGCCAGCAGCCGTTCAGAGAACACTGAAGCTTTCTTT.

The chain has TRBV21-1 and TRBJ1-2. TRBV21-1 is termed a pseudogene. There are 15 residues in the CDR3. For the CDR3, the DNA is TGTGCCAGCAGCAAAATTCCGGGAACTCCGAGTGGCTACACCTTC. Its protein product is CASSKIPGTPSGYTF.

This CDR3 reads CASSQTDRSPSTDTQYF. DNA of the CDR3: TGCGCCAGCAGCCAAACAGACAGGAGTCCTAGCACAGATACGCAGTATTTT. This chain joins TRBV4-1 and TRBJ2-3; possibly TRBD1 for D (6 bases). Germline CDR1 is MGHRA and CDR2 is YSYEKL. V was shortened by 2 bases and J by 0 bases, with 15 bases between the two germline ends. The CDR3 sequence is 17 residues long.

This clone was counted only a few times. This chain links TRBV19 with TRBJ2-2; 7 nucleotides agree with TRBD1. This CDR3 has 15 amino acids. Germline trimming cut 2 bases from V and 2 bases from J; bases unmatched to any gene: 2. Germline loops: CDR1 LNHDA, CDR2 SQIVND (reference sequence). CDR3 nucleotides: TGTGCCAGTAGTATACACAGGGGAAACACCGGGGAGCTGTTTTTT. Encoded protein: CASSIHRGNTGELFF.

The rearrangement joins TRBV7-2 to TRBJ1-1; perhaps TRBD1 as D (6 bases). The CDR3 has 14 residues. V dropped 6 bases and J dropped 10 bases, with 21 bases sitting between them. The germline gives CDR1 SGHTA, CDR2 FQGNSA. CDR3 protein: CASRQQDSTPRAFF. The CDR3 nucleotides are TGTGCCAGCAGACAACAGGACAGTACCCCCCGAGCTTTCTTT.

This chain joins TRBV7-2 and TRBJ2-5; 9 bases align to TRBD1. Germline V gives CDR1 SGHTA, CDR2 FQGNSA. This CDR3 spans 15 amino acids. V shed 5 bases and J 5 bases; nucleotides not matched to a gene: 9. CDR3 DNA sequence: TGTGCCAGCAGCGCGGGGGACAGGGTGCGGGAGACCCAGTACTTC. Its translation: CASSAGDRVRETQYF.

This chain uses TRBV5-4 with TRBJ1-4; no clear D gene. With 4 bases removed from V and 0 bases from J, the gap between germline ends came to 13 bases. Germline-derived CDR1 and CDR2 are SGHNT and YYREEE (reference sequence). The CDR3 runs 16 residues. The CDR3 coding sequence is TGTGCCAGCAGCCATTCGGGGTTTGCAACTAATGAAAAACTGTTTTTT. Translation: CASSHSGFATNEKLFF.

This clone has only a few counts. The V and J genes are TRBV2 and TRBJ2-6; the match to TRBD2 covers 10 bases. The J segment lost 2 bases and the V segment lost 6 bases, leaving 1 base of the junction unmatched. This CDR3 region has 15 residues. Germline lookup yields CDR1 SNHLY and CDR2 FYNNEI. The CDR3: CASRLAGAGANVLTF. In nucleotides, the CDR3 is TGTGCCAGCAGGCTAGCGGGGGCTGGGGCCAACGTCCTGACTTTC.

The chain joins TRBV19 to TRBJ1-2; D gene ambiguous. The CDR3 length is 13 residues. Germline loops: CDR1 LNHDA, CDR2 SQIVND (reference sequence). Trimming left V 2 bases short and J 0 bases short, with 4 bases between. DNA of the CDR3: TGTGCCAGTAGTATACAGGCTAACTATGGCTACACCTTC. Its protein product is CASSIQANYGYTF.

The chain links TRBV4-2 to TRBJ1-5, with D possibly matching TRBD1 (6 bases). CDR3 length: 15 amino acids. CDR1 is LGHNA, CDR2 YNFKEQ, per germline. Trimming took off 0 bases at V and 4 bases at J, with 10 bases between the two ends. The CDR3 is CASSQESRGNQPQHF. The CDR3 region has the DNA TGTGCCAGCAGCCAAGAAAGCAGGGGAAATCAGCCCCAGCATTTT.

This clone was seen a handful of times. This rearrangement joins TRBV30 to TRBJ1-1; D uncertain. Germline CDR1 is GTSNPN and CDR2 is SVGIG (reference sequence). This CDR3 region has 15 residues. Trimming removed 2 bases from V and 1 base from J, with 14 bases in between. CDR3 sequence reads: CAWSIYGPGNTEAFF. DNA for the CDR3: TGTGCCTGGAGTATCTATGGGCCTGGGAACACTGAAGCTTTCTTT.